This is a list of T cell receptor beta chains from one sample in a study of blood T cell repertoires in COVID-19. Clones were read by immunoSEQ multiplex PCR, and TCRdb kept only the in-frame ones, dropping some. The data contain over 130,000 clones, 84% of them singletons. The sequencing sample was made of peripheral blood. These receptors were obtained from a man younger than 40 with COVID-19, enrolled during active disease. Both conserved end residues are part of each CDR3. A D gene is named only where the DNA matches it firmly. A clone size is listed for some rows: how often the clone was seen (once, few, many), or a class if it is expanded.

V	size	D	J	CDR3	DNA
TRBV7-9	-	-	TRBJ1-1	CASAGQVIEAFF	TGTGCCAGCGCGGGGCAGGTGATTGAAGCTTTCTTT
TRBV6-1	-	-	TRBJ2-5	CASSDRVSGQKTQYF	TGTGCCAGCAGTGATAGGGTGTCAGGGCAAAAGACCCAGTACTTC
TRBV10-3	-	TRBD1	TRBJ1-2	CAIWRQGRSNYGYTF	TGTGCCATCTGGCGACAGGGACGAAGTAACTATGGCTACACCTTC
TRBV11-2	-	-	TRBJ2-7	CASAKARGTYEQYF	TGTGCCAGCGCAAAGGCGCGAGGAACCTACGAGCAGTACTTC
TRBV6-5	-	-	TRBJ2-7	CASRLGSPYEQYF	TGTGCCAGCCGCCTAGGCAGTCCTTACGAGCAGTACTTC
TRBV27	once	-	TRBJ1-2	CASRDPRASNYGYTF	TGTGCCAGCAGGGACCCCAGGGCTTCCAACTATGGCTACACCTTC
TRBV27	-	-	TRBJ2-1	CASSFRQNNEQFF	TGTGCCAGCAGTTTCCGACAGAACAATGAGCAGTTCTTC
TRBV15	few	-	TRBJ1-5	CATSRGRGQPQHF	TGTGCCACCAGCAGAGGTCGGGGACAGCCCCAGCATTTT
TRBV2	-	-	TRBJ1-4	CASSSAAGEKLFF	TGTGCCAGCAGTTCAGCGGCGGGGGAAAAACTGTTTTTT
TRBV28	-	TRBD2	TRBJ2-3	CASSQGLVTDTQYF	TGTGCCAGCAGTCAGGGACTAGTTACAGATACGCAGTATTTT
TRBV6-4	-	-	TRBJ2-3	CASSESVVTDTQYF	TGTGCCAGCAGTGAGAGTGTGGTCACAGATACGCAGTATTTT
TRBV3-1/TRBV3-2	-	TRBD2	TRBJ2-5	CASSLGGDETQYF	TGTGCCAGCAGCCTTGGGGGGGACGAGACCCAGTACTTC
TRBV28	-	-	TRBJ1-1	CASSSPTVMNTEAFF	TGTGCCAGCAGTTCCCCGACAGTTATGAACACTGAAGCTTTCTTT
TRBV18	once	-	TRBJ2-3	CASSPVPTQKDTQYF	TGTGCCAGCTCACCAGTGCCAACACAAAAAGATACGCAGTATTTT
TRBV21-1	few	-	TRBJ2-7	CASSSLGQGFNSPFYEQYF	TGTGCCAGCAGTTCATTAGGACAGGGGTTCAACTCTCCCTTCTACGAGCAGTACTTC
TRBV29-1	-	TRBD2	TRBJ2-5	CSVAGRDFLTLGGETQYF	TGCAGCGTTGCTGGGAGGGATTTTCTAACCCTCGGAGGAGAGACCCAGTACTTC
TRBV9	-	TRBD1	TRBJ1-2	CASSAGQGIGYGYTF	TGTGCCAGCAGCGCGGGACAGGGAATTGGCTATGGCTACACCTTC
TRBV5-1	few	TRBD2	TRBJ2-3	CASSLRVAGGTDTQYF	TGCGCCAGCAGCTTGAGGGTAGCGGGAGGCACAGATACGCAGTATTTT
TRBV2	-	-	TRBJ2-2	CASTRQGGTGELFF	TGTGCCAGCACCCGACAGGGAGGCACCGGGGAGCTGTTTTTT